Listed here are 20 T cell receptor beta chains from one sample, sequenced in a study of cytomegalovirus exposure and HLA in healthy donors. This PCR relied on a set of 60 Vbeta primers and 13 Jbeta primers. Measured with immunoSEQ multiplex PCR; TCRdb has only the in-frame clones, and not every one. The sample includes around 170,000 clones, approximately 78% of them seen just once. The specimen sequenced was PBMCs. These receptors were collected from a male donor in good health and CMV-seronegative.

The gene calls are TRBV2 and TRBJ2-2, with 13 bases identical to TRBD2. Per the germline V gene, CDR1 is SNHLY and CDR2 is FYNNEI. The CDR3 runs 16 residues. Trimming took 3 bases from V and 5 from J; bases not matched to a gene: 3. CDR3: CASSDGLAGATGELFF. The CDR3 bases are TGTGCCAGCAGTGACGGACTAGCGGGAGCTACCGGGGAGCTGTTTTTT.

The V and J genes are TRBV11-3 and TRBJ2-3; 7 bases are a match to TRBD2. Germline V gene data show CDR1 as SGHNT and CDR2 as YENEEA. There are 15 residues in the CDR3. The V gene end was trimmed by 1 base and the J gene end by 0 bases; junction bases not matched to a gene: 1. The CDR3 DNA sequence: TGTGCCAGCAGCTTAGGGACTAGTAGCACAGATACGCAGTATTTT. The encoded protein is CASSLGTSSTDTQYF.

J is TRBJ1-6 and V is TRBV28; D is unclear. The germline V gene has CDR1 MDHEN and CDR2 SYDVKM. CDR3 length equals 14 residues. The V gene lost 5 bases and the J gene lost 5 bases, with 10 bases spanning the gap. CDR3 DNA: TGTGCCAGCAGTCCCGTACAGCATAATTCACCCCTCCACTTT. Amino acids: CASSPVQHNSPLHF.

The gene calls are TRBV10-3 and TRBJ2-3; the match to TRBD1 covers 8 bases. Germline V gives CDR1 ENHRY, CDR2 SYGVKD. This CDR3 has 13 amino acids. The trim removed 7 bases at V and 2 bases at J, leaving 2 bases unmatched. Written as DNA, the CDR3 is TGTGCCATCACGACAGGGGACACAGATACGCAGTATTTT. Protein: CAITTGDTDTQYF.

The V call is TRBV29-1, the J call TRBJ2-5; D is perhaps TRBD1 (5 bases). CDR3 size: 13 residues. Germline CDR1 reads SQVTM; CDR2 reads ANQGSEA. V was shortened by 6 bases and J by 5 bases, with 16 bases between the two germline ends. CDR3 protein: CSVEWWAGETQYF. The DNA of the CDR3 is TGCAGCGTCGAATGGTGGGCAGGGGAGACCCAGTACTTC.

The rearrangement uses TRBV9 and TRBJ2-3, with D possibly being TRBD2 (6 bases). The V gene's germline CDR1 is SGDLS and CDR2 YYNGEE. CDR3 size: 15 residues. The germline V and J ends were trimmed by 3 bases and 2 bases, with 13 bases remaining between them. The CDR3 is CASSAGAGPTDTQYF. The CDR3 nucleotides are TGTGCCAGCAGCGCCGGCGCGGGGCCCACAGATACGCAGTATTTT.

This clone came up a few times. The chain employs TRBV7-2 and TRBJ1-3; D unclear. CDR1 SGHTA and CDR2 FQGNSA come from the germline V gene. The CDR3 contains 14 residues. The V end lost 0 bases, the J end lost 3 bases, and 6 bases lay between the germline ends. The CDR3 nucleotides read TGTGCCAGCAGCTTAGCAACGGGTGGAAACACCATATATTTT. Translation: CASSLATGGNTIYF.

Concerning this clone: Mismatch with germline at one junction end may stem from a read error. Other DNA variants within this sample encode the same CDR3. The chain employs TRBV27 and TRBJ2-2, with TRBD2 matching over 7 bases. Germline CDR1 and CDR2: MNHEY and SMNVEV (reference sequence). CDR3 length: 16 residues. The DNA of the CDR3 is TGCGCCAGCAGTTTGTATGCGGGAGCAGGAAGCGGGGAGCTGTTTTTT. Amino acid sequence: CASSLYAGAGSGELFF.

This clone has just a few counts. In the same sample, other DNA sequences code for this CDR3. The chain uses TRBV7-9 and TRBJ2-3; TRBD1 matches 12 bases. The CDR3 totals 14 residues. Looked up from germline, CDR1 is SEHNR and CDR2 is FQNEAQ (reference sequence). With V trimmed by 4 bases and J by 6 bases, 2 bases remained unmatched. The CDR3 reads CASSSGQGADTQYF. CDR3 in DNA: TGTGCCAGCAGCTCGGGACAGGGGGCTGATACGCAGTATTTT.

The genes are TRBV7-8 and TRBJ2-5, with 8 positions matching TRBD1. This CDR3 has 14 amino acids. V lost 8 bases and J lost 5; bases outside the gene matches: 10. Germline V gene lookup returns CDR1 SGHVS and CDR2 FQNEAQ. The CDR3, as DNA: TGTGCCAGCGGACAGGGAGATCTTTGGGAGACCCAGTACTTC. Translation: CASGQGDLWETQYF.

The J gene is TRBJ1-1, the V gene TRBV19, with TRBD1 matching 7 bases. Germline values: CDR1 LNHDA, CDR2 SQIVND (reference sequence). This CDR3 is 16 amino acids long. The V gene end was trimmed by 5 bases and the J gene end by 2 bases; junction bases not matched to a gene: 11. In DNA, the CDR3 is TGTGCCAGTAGTCCCGACTCACCAGGGGGAAACACTGAAGCTTTCTTT. Protein sequence: CASSPDSPGGNTEAFF.

This chain links TRBV29-1 with TRBJ2-1; 7 bases map to TRBD1. Germline-derived CDR1 and CDR2 are SQVTM and ANQGSEA. The CDR3 loop spans 12 amino acids. The V gene end was trimmed by 6 bases and the J gene end by 7 bases; junction bases not matched to a gene: 6. The CDR3 DNA is TGCAGCGTGAGGACAGGAACTAATGAGCAGTTCTTC. Translation: CSVRTGTNEQFF.

The chain links TRBV27 to TRBJ2-2; D possibly corresponds to TRBD2 (6 bases). Trimming shortened V by 6 bases and J by 1 base, and 12 bases separated the two germline ends. CDR1 is MNHEY, CDR2 SMNVEV, per germline (reference sequence). CDR3 size: 15 residues. CDR3 region: CASSLGRVNTGELFF. DNA for the CDR3: TGTGCCAGCAGCCTCGGGAGAGTGAACACCGGGGAGCTGTTTTTT.

Details on this clone: Its ends do not fully match the called genes, so a read error is possible. The chain uses TRBV10-3 and TRBJ2-3, with D possibly matching TRBD1 (6 bases). The CDR3 has 13 amino acids. From germline, CDR1 is ENHRY and CDR2 SYGVKD. This chain's CDR3 is CAISVDSTDTQYF. The CDR3 bases are TGTGCCATCAGTGTGGACAGCACAGATACACAGTATTTT.

This clone has just a few counts. The V call is TRBV7-8, the J call TRBJ1-3; no reliable D call. CDR1 SGHVS and CDR2 FQNEAQ come from the germline V gene. CDR3 length equals 11 residues. V was pared by 8 bases and J by 7 bases, with 9 bases between. The CDR3 DNA sequence: TGTGCCAGCGGTATACGGAACACCATATATTTT. Translating it yields CASGIRNTIYF.

J is TRBJ2-7 and V is TRBV27, with D tentatively TRBD2 (6 bases). CDR1 is MNHEY and CDR2 is SMNVEV in the germline V gene (reference sequence). There are 13 residues in the CDR3. V lost 6 bases to trimming and J lost 3 bases, with 12 bases between them. This CDR3 is CASRIPGSYEQYF. In DNA form, the CDR3 reads TGTGCCAGCAGGATCCCCGGGAGCTACGAGCAGTACTTC.

The chain combines TRBV11-1 with TRBJ1-4, with TRBD1 matching over 8 bases. In germline, CDR1 is SGHAT, CDR2 FQDESV (reference sequence). V lost 4 bases to trimming and J lost 3 bases; unmatched junction nucleotides: 4. The CDR3 consists of 15 residues. CDR3 sequence (DNA): TGTGCCAGCAGCTCTTCACAGGGGGCTAATGAAAAACTGTTTTTT. Protein sequence: CASSSSQGANEKLFF.

The chain recombines TRBV7-2 with TRBJ1-2, with D hard to call. The CDR3 has 14 amino acids. CDR1 and CDR2 from the germline V gene are SGHTA and FQGNSA. Deletions cut 1 base from V and 4 bases from J, with 10 bases between. The CDR3 loop is CASSLDPGGYGYTF. DNA for the CDR3: TGTGCCAGCAGCTTAGATCCGGGAGGCTATGGCTACACCTTC.

The chain couples TRBV5-6 to TRBJ1-2; possible D gene TRBD1, 6 bases. This CDR3 is 14 amino acids long. V was clipped by 1 base and J by 4 bases, with 11 bases between them. Germline loops: CDR1 SGHDT, CDR2 YYEEEE. In DNA form, the CDR3 reads TGTGCCAGCAGCTTGACAGGGACGGGCTATGGCTACACCTTC. Its translation is CASSLTGTGYGYTF.

The chain uses TRBV2 and TRBJ1-1, with 7 bases that match TRBD1. The CDR3 runs to 13 residues. Germline CDR1 SNHLY, CDR2 FYNNEI. The V and J ends lost 9 bases and 2 bases, in that order; junction bases with no gene match: 6. The CDR3 loop reads CARRDSKNTEAFF. The CDR3 region has the DNA TGTGCCAGGAGGGACAGCAAAAACACTGAAGCTTTCTTT.